This T cell receptor beta chain comes out of a study of cytomegalovirus exposure and HLA in healthy donors. Primers: 60 Vbeta forward and 13 Jbeta reverse. The data were produced by immunoSEQ multiplex PCR, yet TCRdb's version contains in-frame clones alone and is incomplete. The sample records approximately 140,000 clones, roughly 77% being singletons. Germline assignment: CDR1 SGHVS and CDR2 FQNEAQ. This CDR3 is built from 13 residues. After removal of 5 bases from V and 5 bases from J, the junction contained 1 base not matched to a gene. The receptor was derived from a human donor in good health. V is TRBV7-8 and J is TRBJ2-1; TRBD2 aligns across 9 bases. Material: PBMCs. The CDR3 loop reads CASSRGGDNEQFF. The CDR3 region has the DNA TGTGCCAGCAGCCGCGGGGGGGACAATGAGCAGTTCTTC.